Each of the 5 T cell receptor beta chains below was sequenced from the same sample in a study of cytomegalovirus exposure and HLA in healthy donors. Sequenced by immunoSEQ multiplex PCR; TCRdb stores in-frame clones only, minus some. The sample lists 90,000 or so clones; less than 85% were seen once. The specimen was PBMCs. The source is a man between 18 and 35 years old in good health and CMV-seropositive.

The J gene is TRBJ2-3, the V gene TRBV29-1, with D possibly TRBD2 on 5 matching bases. Germline V CDR1 and CDR2: SQVTM, ANQGSEA. The CDR3 runs 13 residues. Trimming removed 4 bases from V and 3 bases from J, with 11 bases in between. DNA of the CDR3: TGCAGCGTTGGAGGGATAGGAACAGATACGCAGTATTTT. It encodes CSVGGIGTDTQYF.

This clone showed up just once. This sequence joins TRBV10-2 and TRBJ2-1, with 7 bases fitting TRBD2. This CDR3 is 13 amino acids long. The germline V gene encodes CDR1 WSHSY and CDR2 SAAADI. V shed 6 bases, J shed 7 bases, and the junction held 6 bases outside the gene matches. CDR3 nucleotide sequence: TGCGCCAGCAGGGTTTCCGGGAGGAATGAGCAGTTCTTC. It translates to CASRVSGRNEQFF.

This clone came up many times. The rearrangement links TRBV2 to TRBJ2-7; TRBD1 matches 7 bases. With V trimmed by 7 bases and J by 0 bases, 6 bases remained unmatched. Germline CDR1 is SNHLY and CDR2 is FYNNEI. This CDR3 is built from 14 residues. The CDR3 nucleotides read TGTGCCAGCAAAACTTCAGGGGGCTCCTACGAGCAGTACTTC. Protein: CASKTSGGSYEQYF.

The chain couples TRBV18 to TRBJ2-3; 14 bases match TRBD2. The CDR3 totals 17 residues. CDR1 is KGHSH and CDR2 is LQKENI in the germline V gene. V lost 2 bases, J lost 7 bases, and 8 bases stayed unmatched. The DNA for the CDR3 is TGTGCCAGCTCACCATGGGTCGGGACTAGCGGGAGAAATACGCAGTATTTT. Translation gives CASSPWVGTSGRNTQYF.

The chain joins TRBV19 to TRBJ1-2, with unresolved D. The germline gives CDR1 LNHDA, CDR2 SQIVND (reference sequence). Trimming took off 3 bases at V and 7 bases at J, with 12 bases between the two ends. CDR3 length equals 13 residues. This CDR3 reads CASSIRIGVGYTF. DNA for the CDR3: TGTGCCAGTAGTATTCGTATCGGGGTTGGCTACACCTTC.